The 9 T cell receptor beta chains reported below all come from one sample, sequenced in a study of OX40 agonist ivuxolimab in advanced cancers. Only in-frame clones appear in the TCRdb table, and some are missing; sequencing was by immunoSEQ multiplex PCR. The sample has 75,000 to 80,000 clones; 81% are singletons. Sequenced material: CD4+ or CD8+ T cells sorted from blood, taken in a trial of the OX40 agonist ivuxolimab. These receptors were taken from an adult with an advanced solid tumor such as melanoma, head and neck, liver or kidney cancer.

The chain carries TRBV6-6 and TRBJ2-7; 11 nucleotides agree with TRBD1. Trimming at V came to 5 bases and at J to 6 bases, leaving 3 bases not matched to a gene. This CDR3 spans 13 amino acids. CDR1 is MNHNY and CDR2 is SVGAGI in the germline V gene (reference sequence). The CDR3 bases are TGTGCCAGCAGTGCCGGGACAGGGGGCGAGCAGTACTTC. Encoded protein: CASSAGTGGEQYF.

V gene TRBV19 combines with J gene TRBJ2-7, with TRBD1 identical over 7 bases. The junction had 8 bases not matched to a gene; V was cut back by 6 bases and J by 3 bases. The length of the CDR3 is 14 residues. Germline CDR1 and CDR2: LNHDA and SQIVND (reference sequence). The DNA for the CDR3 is TGTGCCAGTAGCCACAGACAGGGAAACTACGAGCAGTACTTC. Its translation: CASSHRQGNYEQYF. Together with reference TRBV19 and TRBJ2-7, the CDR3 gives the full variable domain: DGGITQSPKYLFRKEGQNVTLSCEQNLNHDAMYWYRQDPGQGLRLIYYSQIVNDFQKGDIAEGYSVSREKKESFPLTVTSAQKNPTAFYLCASSHRQGNYEQYFGPGTRLTVT.

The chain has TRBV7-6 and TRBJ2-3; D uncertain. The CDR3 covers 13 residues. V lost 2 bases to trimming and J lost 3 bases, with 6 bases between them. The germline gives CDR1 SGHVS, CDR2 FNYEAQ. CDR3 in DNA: TGTGCCAGCAGCTTACTGCAGACAGATACGCAGTATTTT. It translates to CASSLLQTDTQYF.

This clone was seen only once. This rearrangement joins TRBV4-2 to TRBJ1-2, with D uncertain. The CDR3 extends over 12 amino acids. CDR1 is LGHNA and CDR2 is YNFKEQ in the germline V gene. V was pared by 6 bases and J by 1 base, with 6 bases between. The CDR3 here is CASSPDNYGYTF. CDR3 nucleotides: TGTGCCAGCAGTCCTGATAACTATGGCTACACCTTC.

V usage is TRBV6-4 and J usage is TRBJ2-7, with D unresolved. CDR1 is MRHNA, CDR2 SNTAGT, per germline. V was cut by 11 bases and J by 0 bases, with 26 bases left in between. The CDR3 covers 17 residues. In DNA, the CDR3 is TGTGCCCACCAAGGTCCGGGTCCCTTAAGATTCTCCTACGAGCAGTACTTC. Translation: CAHQGPGPLRFSYEQYF.

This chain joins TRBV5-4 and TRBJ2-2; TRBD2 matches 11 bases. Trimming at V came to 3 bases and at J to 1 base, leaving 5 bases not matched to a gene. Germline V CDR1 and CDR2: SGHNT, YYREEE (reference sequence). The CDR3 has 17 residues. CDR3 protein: CASSYGLAGVNTGELFF. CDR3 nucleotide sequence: TGTGCCAGCAGCTATGGACTAGCGGGCGTGAACACCGGGGAGCTGTTTTTT. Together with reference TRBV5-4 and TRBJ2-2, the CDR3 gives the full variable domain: ETGVTQSPTHLIKTRGQQVTLRCSSQSGHNTVSWYQQALGQGPQFIFQYYREEENGRGNFPPRFSGLQFPNYSSELNVNALELDDSALYLCASSYGLAGVNTGELFFGEGSRLTVL.

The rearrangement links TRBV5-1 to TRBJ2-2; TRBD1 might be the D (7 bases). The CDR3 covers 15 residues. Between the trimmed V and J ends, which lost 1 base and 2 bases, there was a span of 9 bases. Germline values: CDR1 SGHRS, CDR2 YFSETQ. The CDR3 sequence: CASSLQGGNTGELFF. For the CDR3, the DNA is TGCGCCAGCAGCTTGCAGGGGGGAAACACCGGGGAGCTGTTTTTT.

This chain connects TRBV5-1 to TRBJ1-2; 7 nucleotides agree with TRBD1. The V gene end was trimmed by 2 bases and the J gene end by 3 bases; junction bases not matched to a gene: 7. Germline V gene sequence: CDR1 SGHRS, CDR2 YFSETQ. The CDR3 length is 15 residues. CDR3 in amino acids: CASSLIRQGDYGYTF. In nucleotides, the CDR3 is TGCGCCAGCAGCTTAATCCGACAGGGAGACTATGGCTACACCTTC.

Written as DNA, the CDR3 is TGTGCCAGCAGCGGCGGACTAGCGGGAAGCTATTCCTACGAGCAGTACTTC. This translates into CASSGGLAGSYSYEQYF. The V call is TRBV11-1, the J call TRBJ2-7; 12 nucleotides match TRBD2. Per the germline V gene, CDR1 is SGHAT and CDR2 is FQDESV (reference sequence). V shed 5 bases and J 1 base; nucleotides not matched to a gene: 9. The CDR3 runs 17 residues.